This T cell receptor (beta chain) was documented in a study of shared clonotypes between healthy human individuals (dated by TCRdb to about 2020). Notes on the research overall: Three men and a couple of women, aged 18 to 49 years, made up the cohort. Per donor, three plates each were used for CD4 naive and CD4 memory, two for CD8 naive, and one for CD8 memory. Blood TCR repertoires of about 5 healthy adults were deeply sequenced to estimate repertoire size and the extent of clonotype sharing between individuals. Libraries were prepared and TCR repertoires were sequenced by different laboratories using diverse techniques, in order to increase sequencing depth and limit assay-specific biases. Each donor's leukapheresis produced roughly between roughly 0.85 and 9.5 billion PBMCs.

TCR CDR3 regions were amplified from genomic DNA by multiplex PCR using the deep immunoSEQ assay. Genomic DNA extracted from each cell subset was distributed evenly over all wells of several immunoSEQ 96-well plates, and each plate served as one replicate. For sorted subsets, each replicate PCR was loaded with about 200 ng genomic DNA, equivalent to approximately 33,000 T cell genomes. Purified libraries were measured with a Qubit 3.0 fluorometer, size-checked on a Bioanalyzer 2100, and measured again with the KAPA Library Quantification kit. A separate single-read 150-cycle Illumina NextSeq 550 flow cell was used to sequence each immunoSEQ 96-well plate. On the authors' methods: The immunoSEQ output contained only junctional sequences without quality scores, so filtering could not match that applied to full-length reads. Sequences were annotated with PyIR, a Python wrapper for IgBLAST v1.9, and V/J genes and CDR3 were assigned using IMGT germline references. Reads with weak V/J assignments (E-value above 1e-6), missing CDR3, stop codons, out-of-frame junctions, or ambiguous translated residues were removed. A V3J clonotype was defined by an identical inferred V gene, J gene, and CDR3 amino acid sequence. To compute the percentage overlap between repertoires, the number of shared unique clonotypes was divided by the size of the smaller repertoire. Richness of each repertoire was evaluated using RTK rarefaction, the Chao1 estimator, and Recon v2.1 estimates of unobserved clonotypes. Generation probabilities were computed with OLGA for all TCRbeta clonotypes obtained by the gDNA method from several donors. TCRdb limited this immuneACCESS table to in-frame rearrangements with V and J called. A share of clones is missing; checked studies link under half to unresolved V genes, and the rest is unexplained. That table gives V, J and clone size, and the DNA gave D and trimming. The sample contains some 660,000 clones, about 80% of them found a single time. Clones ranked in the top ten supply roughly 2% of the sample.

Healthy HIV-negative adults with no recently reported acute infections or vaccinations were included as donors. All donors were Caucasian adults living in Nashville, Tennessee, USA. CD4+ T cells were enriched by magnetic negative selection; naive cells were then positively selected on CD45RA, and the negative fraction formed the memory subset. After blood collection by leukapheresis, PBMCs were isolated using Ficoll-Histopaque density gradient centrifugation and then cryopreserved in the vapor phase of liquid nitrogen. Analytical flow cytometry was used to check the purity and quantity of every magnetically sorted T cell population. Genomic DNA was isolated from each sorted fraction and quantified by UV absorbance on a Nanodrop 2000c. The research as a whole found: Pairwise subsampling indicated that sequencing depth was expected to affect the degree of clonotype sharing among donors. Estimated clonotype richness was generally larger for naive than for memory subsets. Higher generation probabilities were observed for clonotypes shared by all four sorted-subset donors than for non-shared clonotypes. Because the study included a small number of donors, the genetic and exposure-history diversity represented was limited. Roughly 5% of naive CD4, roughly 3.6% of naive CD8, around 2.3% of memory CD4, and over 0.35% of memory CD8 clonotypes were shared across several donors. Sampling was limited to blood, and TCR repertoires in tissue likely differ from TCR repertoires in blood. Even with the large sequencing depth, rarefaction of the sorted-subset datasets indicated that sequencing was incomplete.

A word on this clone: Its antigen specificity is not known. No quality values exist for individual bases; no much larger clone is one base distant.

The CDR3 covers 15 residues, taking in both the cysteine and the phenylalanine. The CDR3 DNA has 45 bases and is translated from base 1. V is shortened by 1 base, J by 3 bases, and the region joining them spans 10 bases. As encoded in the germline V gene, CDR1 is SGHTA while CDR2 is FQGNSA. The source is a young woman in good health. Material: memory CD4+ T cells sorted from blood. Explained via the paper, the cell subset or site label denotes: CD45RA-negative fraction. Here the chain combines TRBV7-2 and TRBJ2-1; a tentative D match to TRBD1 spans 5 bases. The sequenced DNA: TGTGCCAGCAGCTTAGTGACAGCAGTCTACAATGAGCAGTTCTTC. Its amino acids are CASSLVTAVYNEQFF.